These T cell receptor beta chains were read from a single sample in a study of OX40 agonist ivuxolimab in advanced cancers. Profiling relied on immunoSEQ multiplex PCR, and the TCRdb table lists in-frame clones only, not all of them. Of roughly 71,000 clones listed, 91% are singletons. Material: CD4+ or CD8+ T cells sorted from blood, obtained in a trial of the OX40 agonist ivuxolimab. The receptors here all came from an adult with an advanced solid tumor such as melanoma, head and neck, liver or kidney cancer. CDR3s include the opening cysteine and the closing phenylalanine or tryptophan. The D gene is left open where the match is weak. A row's size may be missing; if present it is once, few, many or a size class.

d_gene	v_gene	abundance	len	j_gene	CDR3nt	CDR3aa
TRBD1	TRBV27	few	14	TRBJ2-1	TGTGCCAGCAGTTTATGGGGGACAGCAAATGAGCAGTTCTTC	CASSLWGTANEQFF
TRBD2	TRBV15	-	15	TRBJ2-2	TGTGCCACCTCCTCTGAGCGGGAGAACACCGGGGAGCTGTTTTTT	CATSSERENTGELFF
-	TRBV9	-	16	TRBJ2-2	TGTGCCAGCAGCGTAGGGCTTTCCGCGAACACCGGGGAGCTGTTTTTT	CASSVGLSANTGELFF
-	TRBV28	-	15	TRBJ1-5	TGTGCCAGCAGTCTTAGCTGGTTACGGGATCAGCCCCAGCATTTT	CASSLSWLRDQPQHF
TRBD2	TRBV4-3	-	16	TRBJ2-2	TGCGCCAGCAGCCAAGATCGACGTGGGAGGGCCGGGGAGCTGTTTTTT	CASSQDRRGRAGELFF
TRBD2	TRBV15	-	16	TRBJ2-1	TGTGCCACCAGCAGAAAAGCGGGAGGGCCCAGGAATGAGCAGTTCTTC	CATSRKAGGPRNEQFF
-	TRBV6-5	once	13	TRBJ2-1	TGTGCCAGCAGTCAGTCTACTTACAATGAGCAGTTCTTC	CASSQSTYNEQFF
TRBD1	TRBV28	-	15	TRBJ1-2	TGTGCCAGCAGTTCAGGGACAGGACCTATACGTGGCTACACCTTC	CASSSGTGPIRGYTF
-	TRBV4-3	-	15	TRBJ1-1	TGCGCCAGCAGCCAAGATCGAGAGGGGAACACTGAAGCTTTCTTT	CASSQDREGNTEAFF
-	TRBV6-1	-	11	TRBJ1-1	TGTGCCAGCAGTACTTACACTGAAGCTTTCTTT	CASSTYTEAFF
-	TRBV7-6	-	14	TRBJ2-3	TGTGCCAGCAGCGCCCGGGACTCACAAAATACGCAGTATTTT	CASSARDSQNTQYF
-	TRBV28	-	17	TRBJ2-2	TGTGCCAGCAGTTTACGGGGAGGGGGATTAAACACCGGGGAGCTGTTTTTT	CASSLRGGGLNTGELFF
TRBD1	TRBV4-3	-	17	TRBJ2-2	TGCGCCAGCAGCCAACCAACAGGGGGCGCGAACACCGGGGAGCTGTTTTTT	CASSQPTGGANTGELFF
-	TRBV5-6	-	11	TRBJ2-7	TGTGCCAGCAGCTACAACTACGAGCAGTACTTC	CASSYNYEQYF
-	TRBV28	-	10	TRBJ2-7	TGTGCCAGCAGCCGCTCTGAGCAGTACTTC	CASSRSEQYF
TRBD2	TRBV7-9	-	18	TRBJ2-3	TGTGCCAGCAGCTTAAATCGGCGAGCGGGAGCGGTGGCAGATACGCAGTATTTT	CASSLNRRAGAVADTQYF
-	TRBV7-6	-	17	TRBJ2-5	TGTGCCAGCAGCATCCTCGCGGGAAAGGTGCGTGCGGAGACCCAGTACTTC	CASSILAGKVRAETQYF
-	TRBV6-6	-	12	TRBJ2-1	TGTGCCAGCAGTCCTGCCGAAAATGAGCAGTTCTTC	CASSPAENEQFF
-	TRBV5-1	-	14	TRBJ1-5	TGCGCCAGCAGCTTGGACGGTCATGGTCAGCCCCAGCATTTT	CASSLDGHGQPQHF
TRBD1	TRBV13	-	18	TRBJ1-2	TGTGCCAGCAGCTTAGCTCACCCCGGGACAGGGGTTCCCTATGGCTACACCTTC	CASSLAHPGTGVPYGYTF
TRBD2	TRBV7-2	-	18	TRBJ2-7	TGTGCCAGCAGCTCGACTAGCGGGAGGGCTAGGGGGTCCTACGAGCAGTACTTC	CASSSTSGRARGSYEQYF
-	TRBV6-5	-	12	TRBJ2-7	TGTGCCAGCAGTTACTCCGGGGGCGAGCAGTACTTC	CASSYSGGEQYF
-	TRBV19	-	15	TRBJ2-2	TGTGCCAGTAGTATCAGTTGGGAGAACACCGGGGAGCTGTTTTTT	CASSISWENTGELFF
TRBD2	TRBV11-2	-	14	TRBJ2-3	TGTGCCAGCAGCGCTAGCGGGAGCCCAGATACGCAGTATTTT	CASSASGSPDTQYF
TRBD2	TRBV27	-	15	TRBJ2-7	TGTGCCAGCAGTATCGGGGGGGCTTACTCCTACGAGCAGTACTTC	CASSIGGAYSYEQYF
-	TRBV4-2	once	13	TRBJ2-2	TGTGCCAGCAGCCACTTAAACACCGGGGAGCTGTTTTTT	CASSHLNTGELFF
-	TRBV27	-	14	TRBJ2-5	TGTGCCAGCAGTTTAGCACCGTACCAAGAGACCCAGTACTTC	CASSLAPYQETQYF
-	TRBV7-9	-	15	TRBJ1-5	TGTGCCAGCAGCTTAGGTTGGGGGTCGGCTGCACCCCAGCATTTT	CASSLGWGSAAPQHF
-	TRBV5-6	-	14	TRBJ2-4	TGTGCCAGCAGCATCGATGAGACTGCGAACATTCAGTACTTC	CASSIDETANIQYF
-	TRBV7-9	-	16	TRBJ2-1	TGTGCCAGCAGCTTAAGCGGGACAGGAGGCTACAATGAGCAGTTCTTC	CASSLSGTGGYNEQFF
-	TRBV28	-	14	TRBJ1-1	TGTGCCAGCAGTTCCTCGGGGGGAGGGACTGAAGCTTTCTTT	CASSSSGGGTEAFF
-	TRBV11-2	-	14	TRBJ2-7	TGTGCCAGCAGCTTTGGTCCAGACTCCTACGAGCAGTACTTC	CASSFGPDSYEQYF
-	TRBV9	-	13	TRBJ2-1	TGTGCCAGCAGCGTCGGGACCAACAATGAGCAGTTCTTC	CASSVGTNNEQFF
-	TRBV27	-	14	TRBJ2-7	TGTGCCAGCTCAATAGCGGCGACCTCCTACGAGCAGTACTTC	CASSIAATSYEQYF
TRBD2	TRBV7-9	-	17	TRBJ2-1	TGTGCCAGCAGCTTTCCCCGAAGCGGGAGGGTGAACAATGAGCAGTTCTTC	CASSFPRSGRVNNEQFF